The 30 T cell receptor beta chains given below trace back to one sample, sequenced in a study of Ad26.COV2.S vaccination and SARS-CoV-2 variants. Treatment of the sample: about 20 received Ad26.COV2.S at low or high dose, single or two shots; several received placebo; per-sample allocation not given. Following the first vaccine or placebo injection, samples were taken on day 63. The protocol was immunoSEQ multiplex PCR, while the TCRdb copy is restricted to in-frame clones and leaves out a portion. The data hold about 350,000 clones, with approximately 86% observed a single time. The material was peripheral blood, obtained in a trial of Ad26.COV2.S vaccine versus placebo. The receptors derive from a person aged 18-65 years who received the Ad26.COV2.S COVID-19 vaccine or a placebo.

The table lists this clone with a count of one. The chain joins TRBV6-4 to TRBJ2-6, with unresolved D. Germline V gives CDR1 MRHNA, CDR2 SNTAGT. CDR3 length: 15 amino acids. The V and J ends lost 2 bases and 2 bases respectively, with 7 bases between them. CDR3 region: CASSDRTAGANVLTF. CDR3 bases: TGTGCCAGCAGTGACCGGACGGCTGGGGCCAACGTCCTGACTTTC.

The chain couples TRBV11-2 to TRBJ2-7; D uncertain. The CDR3 is 13 residues long. CDR1 is SGHAT and CDR2 is FQNNGV in the germline V gene. Trimming removed 5 bases from V and 3 bases from J, with 11 bases in between. The DNA for the CDR3 is TGTGCCAGCAGCACAGAAGTGGGCTACGAGCAGTACTTC. Protein: CASSTEVGYEQYF.

The chain uses TRBV27 and TRBJ2-4; D is possibly TRBD1 or TRBD2 (6 bases each). This CDR3 region has 16 residues. The ends were cut back, 6 bases at V and 1 base at J, with 16 bases in the middle. Germline V gives CDR1 MNHEY, CDR2 SMNVEV (reference sequence). The CDR3 nucleotides read TGTGCCAGCAGGGGTGGGGGGCGCTGGGCCAAAAACATTCAGTACTTC. It is translated as CASRGGGRWAKNIQYF.

The V call is TRBV5-6, the J call TRBJ1-2; D is unclear. Germline V gene sequence: CDR1 SGHDT, CDR2 YYEEEE. CDR3 length equals 14 residues. The V end lost 4 bases, the J end lost 8 bases, and 18 bases lay between the germline ends. CDR3 DNA sequence: TGTGCCAGCAGCCTCGGGGATTTCCTAGGGGGCTACACCTTC. Protein product: CASSLGDFLGGYTF.

The V and J genes are TRBV5-5 and TRBJ2-1; TRBD1 is a possible D gene (6 bases). CDR1 and CDR2 from the germline V gene are SGHKS and YYEKEE (reference sequence). The CDR3 has 16 residues. V lost 0 bases to trimming and J lost 8 bases, with 18 bases between them. The CDR3, as DNA: TGTGCCAGCAGCTTGGCCGGGACAAGGGCGGGTCATGAGCAGTTCTTC. Translation gives CASSLAGTRAGHEQFF.

The J gene is TRBJ1-4, the V gene TRBV28; 9 nucleotides match TRBD1. The V segment lost 9 bases and the J segment 8 bases; nucleotides outside the gene matches: 13. The germline V gene has CDR1 MDHEN and CDR2 SYDVKM. This CDR3 has 15 amino acids. DNA for the CDR3: TGTGCCAGTACGACAGGGGGTGCGGATAAAGAAAAACTGTTTTTT. Amino acids: CASTTGGADKEKLFF.

V gene TRBV27 combines with J gene TRBJ2-7; 7 positions match TRBD2. The CDR3 is 16 residues long. The germline CDR1 and CDR2 sequences are MNHEY and SMNVEV (reference sequence). V lost 4 bases, J lost 2 bases, and 11 bases stayed unmatched. CDR3 coding DNA: TGTGCCAGCAGTTCGAGACTAGCTCCTAAACCCTACGAGCAGTACTTC. Amino acids: CASSSRLAPKPYEQYF.

This chain uses TRBV4-3 with TRBJ1-6; the D is unclear. Trimming cost V 2 bases and J 6 bases, with 14 bases left between them. The germline CDR1 and CDR2 sequences are LGHNA and YSLEER. CDR3 length: 16 residues. CDR3 bases: TGCGCCAGCAGCCAACTCGGCGACGGAGCTAATTCACCCCTCCACTTT. Translating gives CASSQLGDGANSPLHF.

The rearrangement links TRBV7-6 to TRBJ1-4, with 9 bases identical to TRBD1. Trimming at V came to 5 bases and at J to 2 bases, leaving 6 bases not matched to a gene. This CDR3 spans 16 amino acids. Germline V gene sequence: CDR1 SGHVS, CDR2 FNYEAQ. CDR3 residues: CASSEGTGRTNEKLFF. The DNA for the CDR3 is TGTGCCAGCAGCGAAGGGACAGGGAGGACTAATGAAAAACTGTTTTTT.

The chain joins TRBV14 to TRBJ1-1; 8 bases are a match to TRBD1. CDR1 is SGHDN, CDR2 FVKESK, per germline. The CDR3 extends over 13 amino acids. Trimming cost V 5 bases and J 8 bases; bases outside gene matches: 7. CDR3 sequence (DNA): TGTGCCAGCAGCTCTTATCAGGGGGCCGAAGCTTTCTTT. Translation gives CASSSYQGAEAFF.

This chain uses TRBV30 with TRBJ1-5; D perhaps matches TRBD1 (5 bases). The ends were cut back, 0 bases at V and 5 bases at J, with 8 bases in the middle. Germline CDR1 is GTSNPN and CDR2 is SVGIG (reference sequence). This CDR3 has 13 residues. CDR3 protein: CAWSVGHYQPQHF. DNA of the CDR3: TGTGCCTGGAGTGTGGGGCATTATCAGCCCCAGCATTTT.

J is TRBJ2-1 and V is TRBV4-3; D gene ambiguous. V was shortened by 3 bases and J by 10 bases, with 19 bases between the two germline ends. The germline V gene has CDR1 LGHNA and CDR2 YSLEER. The CDR3 is 15 residues long. The CDR3, as DNA: TGCGCCAGCAGCCAGGCCCCGGATGGCCTCGGGGAGCAGTTCTTC. Translating it yields CASSQAPDGLGEQFF.

V and J are TRBV23-1 and TRBJ1-5, with unresolved D. Being an ORF, TRBV23-1 has a function that is uncertain. This CDR3 contains 18 residues. V gave up 1 base and J gave up 3 bases, with 19 bases separating them. CDR3 DNA sequence: TGCGCCAGCAGTCAATATTGGTTAGAGTGCTGCGTCAATCAGCCCCAGCATTTT. Its translation: CASSQYWLECCVNQPQHF.

The CDR3, as DNA: TGTGCCAGCAGCCAAGAAGGCGGGAACCCCTACTACAATGAGCAGTTCTTC. The encoded protein is CASSQEGGNPYYNEQFF. The chain recombines TRBV4-2 with TRBJ2-1, with D maybe TRBD2 (6 bases). CDR1 and CDR2 from the germline V gene are LGHNA and YNFKEQ. Trimming took off 0 bases at V and 3 bases at J, with 15 bases between the two ends. The CDR3 extends over 17 amino acids.

V usage is TRBV6-1 and J usage is TRBJ1-2; TRBD1 matches 7 bases. V lost 0 bases and J lost 4; bases outside the gene matches: 2. The V gene's germline CDR1 is MNHNS and CDR2 SASEGT. This CDR3 region has 14 residues. The CDR3 DNA reads as TGTGCCAGCAGTGAAGCGACAGGGAGCTATGGCTACACCTTC. Encoded protein: CASSEATGSYGYTF.

This clone was counted only a few times. V is TRBV3-1 (or the pseudogene TRBV3-2) and J is TRBJ2-3, with D maybe TRBD2 (7 bases). This CDR3 is 12 amino acids long. Trimming took off 8 bases at V and 4 bases at J, with 10 bases between the two ends. Germline-derived CDR1 and CDR2 are LGHDT and YNNKEL (reference sequence). Written as DNA, the CDR3 is TGTGCCAGCGGGGGGGCGGCAGATACGCAGTATTTT. Its translation: CASGGAADTQYF.

V is TRBV7-3 and J is TRBJ2-1, with unresolved D. V lost 3 bases to trimming and J lost 9 bases, with 9 bases between them. The CDR3 runs to 12 residues. Per germline, CDR1 SGHTA and CDR2 FQGTGA. CDR3 residues: CASSFLRGEQFF. CDR3 DNA: TGTGCCAGCAGCTTTTTGAGAGGTGAGCAGTTCTTC.

The chain carries TRBV5-6 and TRBJ2-6; no definite D call. Germline V gene data show CDR1 as SGHDT and CDR2 as YYEEEE. CDR3 length: 13 residues. Trimming shortened V by 6 bases and J by 0 bases, and 4 bases separated the two germline ends. The CDR3: CASTYSGANVLTF. As DNA, the CDR3 is TGTGCCAGCACCTACTCTGGGGCCAACGTCCTGACTTTC.

The sample holds one count of this clone. The chain joins TRBV5-5 to TRBJ2-2; no firm D call. The germline CDR1 and CDR2 sequences are SGHKS and YYEKEE (reference sequence). The CDR3 has 14 amino acids. V gave up 3 bases and J gave up 8 bases, with 14 bases separating them. The CDR3 DNA reads TGTGCCAGCAGCTCTTTTATCGGTTCAGGGGAGCTGTTTTTT. Residues: CASSSFIGSGELFF.

The chain recombines TRBV18 with TRBJ2-7; 13 nucleotides line up with TRBD2. J was trimmed by 7 bases and V by 3 bases; bases with no gene match: 6. The CDR3 spans 15 residues. CDR1 and CDR2 from the germline V gene are KGHSH and LQKENI. CDR3 sequence (DNA): TGTGCCAGCTCACCGGGACTAGCGGGGAGTGAGGAGCAGTACTTC. This encodes CASSPGLAGSEEQYF.

The chain couples TRBV6-7 to TRBJ1-1; D remains ambiguous. TRBV6-7 is sorted into the ORF group, with uncertain function. V was pared by 2 bases and J by 0 bases, with 13 bases between. The CDR3 spans 16 residues. The CDR3 loop reads CASSYGVTTVNTEAFF. CDR3 nucleotide sequence: TGTGCCAGCAGTTACGGGGTGACCACTGTGAACACTGAAGCTTTCTTT.

The gene calls are TRBV5-1 and TRBJ1-1; D perhaps matches TRBD1 (5 bases). The CDR3 sequence is 14 residues long. V was pared by 2 bases and J by 4 bases, with 12 bases between. Per germline, CDR1 SGHRS and CDR2 YFSETQ. The CDR3: CASSFGGSLTEAFF. The CDR3 DNA reads as TGCGCCAGCAGCTTCGGGGGGTCCCTCACTGAAGCTTTCTTT.

This chain links TRBV19 with TRBJ2-2; 10 bases are shared with TRBD2. This CDR3 comprises 16 residues. Per the germline V gene, CDR1 is LNHDA and CDR2 is SQIVND (reference sequence). CDR3 DNA sequence: TGTGCTAGTTATAGGGGTCTAGCGGGAGTTGCCGGGGAGCTGTTTTTT. Translating it yields CASYRGLAGVAGELFF.

The rearrangement joins TRBV4-3 to TRBJ2-3; D possibly corresponds to TRBD1 (5 bases). Germline CDR1 is LGHNA and CDR2 is YSLEER. This CDR3 is 15 amino acids long. The germline V and J ends were trimmed by 4 bases and 1 base, with 12 bases remaining between them. As DNA, the CDR3 is TGCGCCAGCAGCCTCGCCCTAGGGGGCACAGATACGCAGTATTTT. Residues: CASSLALGGTDTQYF.

The V and J genes are TRBV5-4 and TRBJ1-4; perhaps TRBD1 as D (6 bases). The CDR3 is made up of 16 amino acids. The germline V and J ends were trimmed by 0 bases and 0 bases, with 9 bases remaining between them. The germline gives CDR1 SGHNT, CDR2 YYREEE (reference sequence). The CDR3 loop is CASSLVGTTTNEKLFF. CDR3 in DNA: TGTGCCAGCAGCTTGGTTGGGACAACAACTAATGAAAAACTGTTTTTT. The entire variable domain, with the rest obtained from reference TRBV5-4 and TRBJ1-4, is as follows: ETGVTQSPTHLIKTRGQQVTLRCSSQSGHNTVSWYQQALGQGPQFIFQYYREEENGRGNFPPRFSGLQFPNYSSELNVNALELDDSALYLCASSLVGTTTNEKLFFGSGTQLSVL.

The sample holds one count of this clone. The chain carries TRBV6-2 or TRBV6-3 and TRBJ2-3, with D unresolved. CDR3 length: 16 residues. The V end was cut by 2 bases, the J end by 1 base, with 13 bases between. Germline V gene data show CDR1 as MNHEY and CDR2 as SVGEGT. The CDR3 here is CASSYGSGAGTDTQYF. The CDR3 DNA reads TGTGCCAGCAGTTACGGTTCCGGAGCCGGCACAGATACGCAGTATTTT.

The chain is built from TRBV27 and TRBJ2-3; D is possibly TRBD2 (5 bases). Trimming took off 4 bases at V and 4 bases at J, with 24 bases between the two ends. Germline V gives CDR1 MNHEY, CDR2 SMNVEV (reference sequence). The CDR3 contains 18 residues. For the CDR3, the DNA is TGTGCCAGCAGTTCAACCTTGAAGTGGGGAGAACTCCCAGATACGCAGTATTTT. Translated: CASSSTLKWGELPDTQYF.

This rearrangement joins TRBV18 to TRBJ1-2; D may be TRBD1 (5 bases). Deletions cut 2 bases from V and 8 bases from J, with 12 bases between. The CDR3 is 13 residues long. Germline CDR1 and CDR2: KGHSH and LQKENI. The CDR3 loop is CASSPSGAEGYTF. CDR3 coding DNA: TGTGCCAGCTCACCAAGTGGGGCGGAAGGCTACACCTTC.

V and J are TRBV5-8 and TRBJ1-2; 7 positions match TRBD1. The ends lost 1 base at V and 1 base at J; junction bases unmatched: 7. CDR3 size: 16 residues. Germline assignment: CDR1 SGHTS and CDR2 YDEGEE. The CDR3 sequence: CASSLRGRGFNYGYTF. In nucleotides, the CDR3 is TGTGCCAGCAGCTTGCGGGGCAGGGGGTTTAACTATGGCTACACCTTC.

The chain carries TRBV5-1 and TRBJ2-3; D gene uncertain. V was clipped by 1 base and J by 6 bases, with 9 bases between them. CDR3 size: 13 residues. Looked up from germline, CDR1 is SGHRS and CDR2 is YFSETQ. The CDR3 sequence: CASSLTLGDTQYF. CDR3 bases: TGCGCCAGCAGCTTGACCCTTGGGGATACGCAGTATTTT.